The sequence of this T cell receptor (beta chain) was determined in a study of T-cell memory formation after mild COVID-19. Across the whole study: Largely, the TCR clusters proved donor specific.

The CDR3 covers 15 residues. Trimming stripped 5 bases from V and 0 bases from J, with 13 bases between. Germline assignment: CDR1 MNHEY and CDR2 SMNVEV (reference sequence). Each CDR3 protein is one row after TCRdb ran MiXCR on the 5' RACE reads. The repertoire consists of around 90,000 distinct CDR3 sequences, with about 16% occurring once and the leading ten covering approximately 39%. Whole-study findings and limits: Some responding clones appeared in pre-infection memory, suggesting cross-reactive memory joined. Day 15 to 85 contractors were CD4/CD8 balanced; later expanders leaned CD4+.

This clonotype was seen repeatedly, ten times or more. Antigen unknown. V is TRBV27 and J is TRBJ2-5; D is ambiguous. The source is a man aged 18-30 years who had mild COVID-19 (a few samples of this study predate the infection). Cell type and time point are not known. The sequencing input was PBMCs or a T cell subset sorted from them (not recorded which). CDR3 sequence: CASSPGPPYQETQYF. CDR3 sequence (DNA): TGTGCCAGCAGTCCCGGACCTCCGTACCAAGAGACCCAGTACTTC.